What follows are 15 T cell receptor beta chains derived from one specimen sequenced in a study of blood T cell repertoires in COVID-19. Assay: immunoSEQ multiplex PCR; the TCRdb copy retains only in-frame clones and omits some. The data hold fewer than 120,000 clones, with about 88% observed a single time. Source material: peripheral blood. Receptors were obtained from a woman aged 45-65 years with acute or convalescent COVID-19.

The V gene is TRBV5-1, the J gene TRBJ1-5; D is perhaps TRBD1 (5 bases). Per germline, CDR1 SGHRS and CDR2 YFSETQ. The CDR3 is made up of 15 amino acids. V lost 3 bases, J lost 5 bases, and 15 bases lay in between. The CDR3, as DNA: TGCGCCAGCAGCTGGACCCACGGAGGGGATCAGCCCCAGCATTTT. Its protein product is CASSWTHGGDQPQHF.

The chain carries TRBV12-3 or TRBV12-4 and TRBJ1-5; TRBD1 agrees at 9 bases. The CDR3 totals 13 residues. V gave up 5 bases and J gave up 6 bases; unmatched junction bases: 2. The CDR3 here is CASSPDRGQPQHF. The CDR3 DNA reads as TGTGCCAGCAGTCCGGACAGGGGTCAGCCCCAGCATTTT.

The chain recombines TRBV7-2 with TRBJ2-3; TRBD1 matches at 9 bases. CDR1 is SGHTA, CDR2 FQGNSA, per germline. The CDR3 totals 17 residues. The V and J ends lost 1 base and 3 bases, in that order; junction bases with no gene match: 8. The DNA of the CDR3 is TGTGCCAGCAGCTTAGTCCCCTTGACAGGGGGGACAGATACGCAGTATTTT. This sequence encodes CASSLVPLTGGTDTQYF.

This clone was detected a few times. CDR3 loop: CASRDPRGTEQFF. The CDR3 DNA reads TGTGCCAGTAGGGACCCACGGGGGACTGAGCAGTTCTTC. The genes are TRBV19 and TRBJ2-1, with D tentatively TRBD2 (6 bases). Germline assignment: CDR1 LNHDA and CDR2 SQIVND (reference sequence). The CDR3 is 13 residues long. V shed 6 bases and J shed 9 bases, with 15 bases lying between them.

This chain links TRBV7-6 with TRBJ2-1; 13 bases align to TRBD2. Germline lookup yields CDR1 SGHVS and CDR2 FNYEAQ. The CDR3 runs to 18 residues. The ends lost 3 bases at V and 7 bases at J; junction bases unmatched: 12. CDR3 sequence: CASSLGKTSGRSLNEQFF. The CDR3 region has the DNA TGTGCCAGCAGCTTGGGAAAGACTAGCGGGAGGTCATTGAATGAGCAGTTCTTC.

The chain employs TRBV24-1 and TRBJ2-7; D ambiguous. V was clipped by 5 bases and J by 4 bases, with 2 bases between them. The germline gives CDR1 KGHDR, CDR2 SFDVKD. The CDR3 is 10 amino acids. The CDR3 DNA sequence: TGTGCCACCAGTGCGTACGAGCAGTACTTC. It specifies CATSAYEQYF.

Concerning this clone itself: The same CDR3 also results from other DNA sequences found in this sample. The V gene is TRBV2, the J gene TRBJ2-1, with D tentatively TRBD2 (6 bases). Germline V gives CDR1 SNHLY, CDR2 FYNNEI. The V end lost 6 bases, the J end lost 0 bases, and 9 bases lay between the germline ends. The CDR3 loop spans 14 amino acids. As DNA, the CDR3 is TGTGCCAGCAGGGACGGGAGCTCCTACAATGAGCAGTTCTTC. This codes for CASRDGSSYNEQFF. The whole variable domain, filled in from reference TRBV2 and TRBJ2-1, reads EPEVTQTPSHQVTQMGQEVILRCVPISNHLYFYWYRQILGQKVEFLVSFYNNEISEKSEIFDDQFSVERPDGSNFTLKIRSTKLEDSAMYFCASRDGSSYNEQFFGPGTRLTVL.

The CDR3 protein is CASSPRDTGELFF. CDR3 bases: TGTGCCAGCTCACCGAGGGACACCGGGGAGCTGTTTTTT. This rearrangement joins TRBV18 to TRBJ2-2; D possibly corresponds to TRBD2 (5 bases). The germline V gene encodes CDR1 KGHSH and CDR2 LQKENI. This CDR3 spans 13 amino acids. Trimming took 3 bases from V and 3 from J, leaving 5 bases between them.

The rearrangement uses TRBV27 and TRBJ1-6; 7 nucleotides agree with TRBD1. CDR1 and CDR2 (germline): MNHEY, SMNVEV (reference sequence). V was clipped by 7 bases and J by 7 bases; unmatched bases: 7. The length of the CDR3 is 14 residues. CDR3 coding DNA: TGTGCCAGCACCCGTACAGGGGTCAATTCACCCCTCCACTTT. Protein sequence: CASTRTGVNSPLHF.

CDR3 coding DNA: TGTGCCAGCAGCGTAGGGATCGGGACTAGCGTAATCCACGAGCAGTACTTC. Translation gives CASSVGIGTSVIHEQYF. The rearrangement uses TRBV9 and TRBJ2-7; the match to TRBD2 covers 10 bases. Trimming took 0 bases from V and 5 from J; bases not matched to a gene: 11. Germline V CDR1 and CDR2: SGDLS, YYNGEE. This CDR3 has 17 residues.

This sequence joins TRBV10-3 and TRBJ2-1; 8 nucleotides align to TRBD2. The length of the CDR3 is 16 residues. The ends lost 0 bases at V and 6 bases at J; junction bases unmatched: 7. Germline V lookup: CDR1 ENHRY, CDR2 SYGVKD. CDR3 amino acids: CAISESTTSGLNEQFF. CDR3 coding DNA: TGTGCCATCAGTGAGTCGACCACTAGCGGACTCAATGAGCAGTTCTTC.

The chain couples TRBV9 to TRBJ2-2; D is possibly TRBD2 (5 bases). V gave up 2 bases and J gave up 6 bases, with 14 bases separating them. In germline, CDR1 is SGDLS, CDR2 YYNGEE. The CDR3 is 15 amino acids. DNA for the CDR3: TGTGCCAGCAGCGTTGGTGGGAGTCCCGCCGGGGAGCTGTTTTTT. As protein: CASSVGGSPAGELFF.

The rearrangement uses TRBV28 and TRBJ2-7; the match to TRBD2 covers 7 bases. In germline, CDR1 is MDHEN, CDR2 SYDVKM. The CDR3 spans 15 residues. Losses at the gene ends were 5 bases for V and 0 bases for J; bases not matched to a gene: 7. The CDR3 spells CASSKVGGGSYEQYF. The CDR3 nucleotides are TGTGCCAGCAGTAAAGTGGGCGGGGGCTCCTACGAGCAGTACTTC. Drawing the rest from reference TRBV28 and TRBJ2-7, the complete variable domain is DVKVTQSSRYLVKRTGEKVFLECVQDMDHENMFWYRQDPGLGLRLIYFSYDVKMKEKGDIPEGYSVSREKKERFSLILESASTNQTSMYLCASSKVGGGSYEQYFGPGTRLTVT.

A few counts support this clone. The chain employs TRBV7-2 and TRBJ2-3; 8 positions match TRBD2. The CDR3 covers 16 residues. V dropped 1 base and J dropped 4; count of bases not matched to a gene: 7. Germline V gene sequence: CDR1 SGHTA, CDR2 FQGNSA. The CDR3 protein is CASSLGGGRRSDTQYF. The CDR3 bases are TGTGCCAGCAGCTTAGGTGGCGGGAGGAGGTCAGATACGCAGTATTTT.

The V gene is TRBV19, the J gene TRBJ2-2; 9 bases map to TRBD1. There are 17 residues in the CDR3. The junction had 10 bases not matched to a gene; V was cut back by 4 bases and J by 4 bases. Germline V CDR1 and CDR2: LNHDA, SQIVND (reference sequence). The CDR3 sequence: CASSTPLQGAPTGELFF. The CDR3 bases are TGTGCCAGTAGTACCCCATTACAGGGGGCGCCCACCGGGGAGCTGTTTTTT.